The clone carrying this T cell receptor (beta chain) appeared a single time. This sample is drawn from a study of OX40 agonist ivuxolimab in advanced cancers. Losses at the gene ends were 3 bases for V and 7 bases for J; bases not matched to a gene: 12. The CDR3 sequence is 19 residues long. Germline V lookup: CDR1 SEHNR, CDR2 FQNEAQ (reference sequence). The assay was immunoSEQ multiplex PCR, and TCRdb's table has in-frame clones only and misses some. Among about 50,000 clones, about nine tenths were seen once, and the ten largest hold 5.5% to 8.5%. The receptor comes from an adult with an advanced solid tumor such as melanoma, head and neck, liver or kidney cancer. The chain has TRBV7-9 and TRBJ2-1; TRBD2 aligns across 16 bases. Here the sequenced sample was CD4+ or CD8+ T cells sorted from blood, taken in a trial of the OX40 agonist ivuxolimab. In DNA, the CDR3 is TGTGCCAGCAGCTTTACCCCGGGACTAGCGGGAGGGGGGATGAATGAGCAGTTCTTC. This codes for CASSFTPGLAGGGMNEQFF.